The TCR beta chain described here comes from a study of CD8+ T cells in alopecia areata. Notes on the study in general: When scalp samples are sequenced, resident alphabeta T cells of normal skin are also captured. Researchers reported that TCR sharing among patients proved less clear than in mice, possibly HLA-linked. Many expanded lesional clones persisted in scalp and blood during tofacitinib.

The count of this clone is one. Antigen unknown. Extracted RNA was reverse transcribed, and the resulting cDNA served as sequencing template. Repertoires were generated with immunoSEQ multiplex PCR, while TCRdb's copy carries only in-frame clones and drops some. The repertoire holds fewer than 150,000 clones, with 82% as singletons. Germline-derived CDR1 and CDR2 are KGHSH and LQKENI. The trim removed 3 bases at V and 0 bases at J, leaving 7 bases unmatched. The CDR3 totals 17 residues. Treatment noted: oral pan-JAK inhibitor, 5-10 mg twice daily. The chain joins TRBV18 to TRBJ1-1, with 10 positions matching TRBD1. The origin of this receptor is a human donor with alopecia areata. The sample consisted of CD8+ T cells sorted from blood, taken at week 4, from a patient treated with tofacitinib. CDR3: CASSPVGQGTMNTEAFF. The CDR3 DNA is TGTGCCAGCTCACCCGTGGGACAGGGGACGATGAACACTGAAGCTTTCTTT.